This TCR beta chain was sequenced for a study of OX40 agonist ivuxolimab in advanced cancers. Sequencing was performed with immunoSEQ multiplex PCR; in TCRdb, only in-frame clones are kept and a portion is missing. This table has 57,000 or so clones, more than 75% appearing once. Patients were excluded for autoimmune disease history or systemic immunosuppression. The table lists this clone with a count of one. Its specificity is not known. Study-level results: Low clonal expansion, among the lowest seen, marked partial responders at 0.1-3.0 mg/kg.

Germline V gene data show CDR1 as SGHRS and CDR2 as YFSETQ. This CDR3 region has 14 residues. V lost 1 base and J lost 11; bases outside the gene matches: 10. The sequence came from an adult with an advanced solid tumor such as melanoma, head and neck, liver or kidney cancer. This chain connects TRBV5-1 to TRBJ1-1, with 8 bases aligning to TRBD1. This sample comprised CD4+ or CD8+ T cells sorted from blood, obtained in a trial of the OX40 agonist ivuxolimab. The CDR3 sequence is CASSLRQGSMQAFF. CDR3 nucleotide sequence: TGCGCCAGCAGCTTGCGACAGGGGTCGATGCAGGCTTTCTTT.